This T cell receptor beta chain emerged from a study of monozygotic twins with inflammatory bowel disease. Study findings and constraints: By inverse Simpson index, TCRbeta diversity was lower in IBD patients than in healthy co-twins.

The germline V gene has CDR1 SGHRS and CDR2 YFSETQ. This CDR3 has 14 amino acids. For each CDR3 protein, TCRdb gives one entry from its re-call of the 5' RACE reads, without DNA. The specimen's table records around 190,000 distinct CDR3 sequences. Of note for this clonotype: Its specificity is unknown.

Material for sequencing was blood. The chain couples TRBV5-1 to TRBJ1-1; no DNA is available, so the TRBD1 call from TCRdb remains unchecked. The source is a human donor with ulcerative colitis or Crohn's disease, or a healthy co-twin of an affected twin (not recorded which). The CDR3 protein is CASSLPGRETEAFF.